The TCR beta chain under discussion was sequenced for a study of CXCR3-negative and CXCR3-positive naive CD8 T cells. In regard to this clonotype: The antigen is undetermined.

Study results and caveats: Surface CD5 was comparable between naive subsets; TCR strength was inferred from TRB CDR3 properties. More hydrophobic TRB CDR3s occurred in CXCR3-positive than in CXCR3-negative naive cells. TRBV-TRBJ usage was similar across naive CXCR3 subsets but distinct in memory cells. After cryopreservation, CXCR3 expression dropped partially; most assays used fresh PBMCs.

Cells classed as naive CD8+ T cells were CD45RO-CCR7+CD27+CD95-. Through 5' RACE with UMI labels, the TRB cDNA libraries were prepared. TCRdb reanalyzed the 5' RACE reads and collapses them to one entry per CDR3 protein, without DNA. This sample's clone table lists around 120,000 distinct CDR3 sequences. The germline CDR1 and CDR2 sequences are WNHNN and SYGVQD (reference sequence). CDR3 length equals 12 residues. Sequencing was carried out using naive CXCR3+ CD8+ T cells from blood. Subset indicated: CD45RO-CCR7+CD27+CD95- naive CD8+ T cells expressing CXCR3 (TNR3+). The clonotype was recovered from a human donor in good health. Some clones in this sample may be carry-over from other donors' samples. The chain links TRBV10-1 to TRBJ1-1. Here the CDR3 reads CASKNSNTEAFF.